The 10 T cell receptor beta chains below come from one sample, sequenced in a study of control samples from healthy donors and cancer patients (dated by TCRdb to between 2020 and 2021). The library was generated by the immunoSEQ multiplex PCR assay. What TCRdb holds here is the immuneACCESS table cut down to in-frame rearrangements. Part of the clones is not present; checked against another copy, under half of the missing clones reflect an unresolved V gene, and the others are unexplained. Counted in this sample were around 180,000 clones; approximately 94% of them appeared once. The top ten constitute 1.2% to 1.5% of the sample. Input material: blood. The receptors here all came from a woman aged 18-29 years in good health.

V is TRBV7-2 and J is TRBJ2-7; a weak D match, TRBD1 (5 bases). The V gene's germline CDR1 is SGHTA and CDR2 FQGNSA. V lost 5 bases, J lost 1 base, and 18 bases lay in between. The CDR3 has 16 residues. CDR3 amino acids: CASSRQVGEPSYEQYF. CDR3 sequence (DNA): TGTGCCAGCAGCAGGCAGGTAGGGGAACCTTCCTACGAGCAGTACTTC.

The V call is TRBV5-4, the J call TRBJ2-5; perhaps TRBD2 as D (6 bases). The CDR3 length is 14 residues. Germline lookup yields CDR1 SGHNT and CDR2 YYREEE (reference sequence). V dropped 6 bases and J dropped 1 base, with 13 bases sitting between them. This CDR3 reads CASNFGGSQETQYF. The CDR3 DNA reads TGTGCCAGCAACTTCGGGGGAAGCCAAGAGACCCAGTACTTC.

This chain connects TRBV19 to TRBJ2-1, with D possibly being TRBD2 (6 bases). V lost 4 bases and J lost 8, with 21 bases in between. The germline gives CDR1 LNHDA, CDR2 SQIVND (reference sequence). There are 16 residues in the CDR3. As DNA, the CDR3 is TGTGCCAGTAGTAAACCTACTCCGCCGCGGGGTCATGAGCAGTTCTTC. Its protein product is CASSKPTPPRGHEQFF.

This chain links TRBV5-1 with TRBJ1-2; D gene uncertain. Germline V lookup: CDR1 SGHRS, CDR2 YFSETQ. This CDR3 is built from 14 residues. V was pared by 0 bases and J by 6 bases, with 12 bases between. The CDR3 coding sequence is TGCGCCAGCAGCTTGGAATCACACTCGCATGGCTACACCTTC. Its translation: CASSLESHSHGYTF.

The chain has TRBV18 and TRBJ1-2, with 8 bases identical to TRBD1. This CDR3 comprises 14 residues. In germline, CDR1 is KGHSH, CDR2 LQKENI. The V and J ends lost 3 bases and 8 bases, in that order; junction bases with no gene match: 8. The CDR3 here is CASSPTTGEGGYTF. As DNA, the CDR3 is TGTGCCAGCTCACCGACGACAGGGGAAGGCGGCTACACCTTC. Combining the CDR3 with reference TRBV18 and TRBJ1-2 gives the whole variable domain NAGVMQNPRHLVRRRGQEARLRCSPMKGHSHVYWYRQLPEEGLKFMVYLQKENIIDESGMPKERFSAEFPKEGPSILRIQQVVRGDSAAYFCASSPTTGEGGYTFGSGTRLTVV.

The chain's CDR3 is CASSPPTGGRAYEQYF. The CDR3 DNA is TGTGCCAGCAGCCCACCGACCGGCGGGAGGGCCTACGAGCAGTACTTC. The rearrangement links TRBV7-9 to TRBJ2-7, with 9 bases identical to TRBD2. This CDR3 has 16 amino acids. In germline, CDR1 is SEHNR, CDR2 FQNEAQ (reference sequence). The junction had 10 bases not matched to a gene; V was cut back by 5 bases and J by 2 bases.

The rearrangement joins TRBV4-3 to TRBJ1-6; 11 bases match TRBD1. Trimming removed 3 bases from V and 10 bases from J; junction bases left unmatched: 5. The CDR3 has 15 residues. Looked up from germline, CDR1 is LGHNA and CDR2 is YSLEER. The CDR3 DNA sequence: TGCGCCAGCAGCCACCCCCGGGACAGGGGGTCACCCCTCCACTTT. Amino acid sequence: CASSHPRDRGSPLHF.

This CDR3 is CASSLEGANEQFF. The CDR3 DNA is TGTGCCAGCAGCTTGGAGGGGGCGAATGAGCAGTTCTTC. The chain combines TRBV7-2 with TRBJ2-1; D perhaps matches TRBD1 (7 bases). This CDR3 is built from 13 residues. Deletions cut 3 bases from V and 7 bases from J, with 10 bases between. CDR1 is SGHTA and CDR2 is FQGNSA in the germline V gene. The full variable domain, in which reference TRBV7-2 and TRBJ2-1 provide the parts outside the CDR3, is GAGVSQSPSNKVTEKGKDVELRCDPISGHTALYWYRQSLGQGLEFLIYFQGNSAPDKSGLPSDRFSAERTGGSVSTLTIQRTQQEDSAVYLCASSLEGANEQFFGPGTRLTVL.

The chain is built from TRBV5-4 and TRBJ1-2, with D tentatively TRBD1 (5 bases). V was clipped by 7 bases and J by 8 bases, with 27 bases between them. CDR1 is SGHNT, CDR2 YYREEE, per germline (reference sequence). This CDR3 contains 16 residues. The CDR3: CASSFRPRSGPVGYTF. CDR3 nucleotide sequence: TGTGCCAGCTCATTTCGGCCTCGGTCGGGACCAGTCGGCTACACCTTC.

V and J are TRBV5-1 and TRBJ2-2; D is undetermined. The CDR3 has 14 amino acids. V was pared by 2 bases and J by 1 base, with 6 bases between. From germline, CDR1 is SGHRS and CDR2 YFSETQ. The CDR3 here is CASSFSENTGELFF. The CDR3 bases are TGCGCCAGCAGCTTTAGTGAGAACACCGGGGAGCTGTTTTTT.